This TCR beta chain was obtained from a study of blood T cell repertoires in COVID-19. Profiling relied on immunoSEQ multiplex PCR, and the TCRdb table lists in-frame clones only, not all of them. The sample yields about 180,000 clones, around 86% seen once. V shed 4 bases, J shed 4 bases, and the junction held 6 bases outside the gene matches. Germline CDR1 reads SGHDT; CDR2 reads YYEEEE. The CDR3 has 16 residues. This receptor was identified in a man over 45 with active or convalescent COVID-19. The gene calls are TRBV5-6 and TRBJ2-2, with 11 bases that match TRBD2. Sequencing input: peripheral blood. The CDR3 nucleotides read TGTGCCAGCAGCATCACTAGCGGGGGTTTCACCGGGGAGCTGTTTTTT. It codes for CASSITSGGFTGELFF.